These 24 T cell receptor beta chains came from one sample sequenced in a study of Graves' ophthalmopathy and Graves' hyperthyroidism. The authors amplified TCR beta CDR3 regions from RNA transcripts. RT-PCR in the first round used HTBI primers; a second-round multiplex PCR followed. TCRdb re-called the multiplex PCR reads with MiXCR, one entry per CDR3 protein. The sample includes over 500,000 distinct CDR3 sequences, roughly 20% of them seen just once. Sequencing was performed on peripheral blood. The receptors originated from a young woman with stable Graves' hyperthyroidism. Some clones in this sample may be carry-over from other donors' samples.

Ten or more counts support this clonotype. J is TRBJ1-1 and V is TRBV27; tentative D call: TRBD1 (5 bases). This CDR3 comprises 15 residues. V was trimmed by 5 bases and J by 1 base, leaving 14 bases between them. CDR1 MNHEY and CDR2 SMNVEV come from the germline V gene (reference sequence). CDR3 coding DNA: TGTGCCAGCAGTCTACAGGAAACAGGGAACACTGAAGCTTTCTTT. Amino acid sequence: CASSLQETGNTEAFF.

This clonotype has just a few counts. The chain combines TRBV5-1 with TRBJ1-1, with 7 nucleotides matching TRBD1. V lost 9 bases and J lost 3; bases outside the gene matches: 8. The V gene's germline CDR1 is SGHRS and CDR2 YFSETQ. The CDR3 totals 13 residues. CDR3 nucleotides: TGCGCCACCCAACAGGGGCCATACACTGAAGCTTTCTTT. Translated: CATQQGPYTEAFF.

In regard to this clonotype: The CDR3 does not close with the conserved phenylalanine or tryptophan, likely indicating a read error. The limits of the CDR3 on the DNA are not certain, so only TCRdb's listed CDR3 is given. V is TRBV6-1 and J is TRBJ1-5. Germline CDR1 reads MNHNS; CDR2 reads SASEGT. The CDR3 has 15 amino acids, counting both end residues. The CDR3: CASSLYFRPNQPHHL.

The chain recombines TRBV20-1 with TRBJ1-6; no clear D gene. In germline, CDR1 is DFQATT, CDR2 SNEGSKA (reference sequence). The CDR3 consists of 16 residues. The V end lost 1 base, the J end lost 0 bases, and 10 bases lay between the germline ends. The CDR3 DNA sequence: TGCAGTGCTAGAGCCGGAGCTAGCTCCTATAATTCACCCCTCCACTTT. Its translation: CSARAGASSYNSPLHF.

There are a few counts of this clonotype. The V call is TRBV6-1, the J call TRBJ2-7, with no clear D. V was pared by 0 bases and J by 11 bases, with 17 bases between. The CDR3 covers 14 residues. Germline values: CDR1 MNHNS, CDR2 SASEGT. The CDR3 region has the DNA TGTGCCAGCAGTGAAGCCACCATGACCCCGACGAAGTACTTC. Its translation: CASSEATMTPTKYF.

This clonotype was seen ten or more times. This chain connects TRBV2 to TRBJ2-4; 9 bases agree with TRBD1. Germline CDR1 is SNHLY and CDR2 is FYNNEI. With 6 bases clipped from V and 4 bases from J, the junction kept 4 bases outside the gene matches. CDR3 length equals 14 residues. The CDR3 loop is CASRAGQGKNIQYF. Here the CDR3 DNA reads TGTGCCAGCAGGGCCGGACAGGGGAAAAACATTCAGTACTTC.

This clonotype appeared many times. This CDR3 reads CASSFERGETQYF. CDR3 bases: TGTGCCAGCAGCTTTGAACGGGGTGAGACCCAGTACTTC. The chain combines TRBV7-2 with TRBJ2-5; D might be TRBD2 (5 bases). Trimming took off 3 bases at V and 5 bases at J, with 10 bases between the two ends. The CDR3 sequence is 13 residues long. The germline gives CDR1 SGHTA, CDR2 FQGNSA.

This rearrangement joins TRBV12-3 or TRBV12-4 to TRBJ1-3, with D perhaps matching TRBD1 (6 bases). Trimming pared 6 bases from V and 6 bases from J, leaving 21 bases between. The CDR3 consists of 16 residues. CDR3 protein: CASRGTGNRRKNTIYF. For the CDR3, the DNA is TGTGCCAGCAGGGGAACAGGGAACCGGCGAAAAAACACCATATATTTT.

This clonotype was counted ten times or more. V gene TRBV6-5 combines with J gene TRBJ1-5, with TRBD1 identical over 9 bases. The length of the CDR3 is 15 residues. Germline V lookup: CDR1 MNHEY, CDR2 SVGAGI. The junction had 4 bases not matched to a gene; V was cut back by 6 bases and J by 1 base. CDR3 coding DNA: TGTGCCAGCAGAGGGGACAGGGAAAGCAATCAGCCCCAGCATTTT. It yields the protein CASRGDRESNQPQHF.

The sample holds a few counts of this clonotype. A much larger clone lies a single base off, so this may be a read error. The chain couples TRBV7-2 to TRBJ2-7; no clear D. The CDR3 covers 14 residues. Germline values: CDR1 SGHTA, CDR2 FQGNSA. V lost 1 base and J lost 3, with 10 bases in between. For the CDR3, the DNA is TGTGCCAGCAGCTTAGGCAGGTCCAACTACGAGCAGTACTTC. It specifies CASSLGRSNYEQYF. The entire variable domain, with the rest obtained from reference TRBV7-2 and TRBJ2-7, is as follows: GAGVSQSPSNKVTEKGKDVELRCDPISGHTALYWYRQSLGQGLEFLIYFQGNSAPDKSGLPSDRFSAERTGGSVSTLTIQRTQQEDSAVYLCASSLGRSNYEQYFGPGTRLTVT.

The chain joins TRBV5-1 to TRBJ2-2; TRBD2 agrees at 12 bases. V gave up 1 base and J gave up 2 bases; unmatched junction bases: 3. The germline gives CDR1 SGHRS, CDR2 YFSETQ. CDR3 size: 17 residues. CDR3 sequence: CASSLLLAGGNTGELFF. CDR3 DNA: TGCGCCAGCAGCTTGTTACTAGCGGGAGGAAACACCGGGGAGCTGTTTTTT. Filled out from reference TRBV5-1 and TRBJ2-2, the complete variable domain reads KAGVTQTPRYLIKTRGQQVTLSCSPISGHRSVSWYQQTPGQGLQFLFEYFSETQRNKGNFPGRFSGRQFSNSRSEMNVSTLELGDSALYLCASSLLLAGGNTGELFFGEGSRLTVL.

The table lists this clonotype with many counts. The chain combines TRBV3-1 with TRBJ1-1; D gene unclear. The germline V and J ends were trimmed by 2 bases and 4 bases, with 11 bases remaining between them. This CDR3 spans 14 amino acids. Germline V gene sequence: CDR1 LGHDT, CDR2 YNNKEL (reference sequence). CDR3 sequence reads: CASSQQPSSTEAFF. The CDR3 nucleotides read TGTGCCAGCAGCCAACAGCCTTCATCCACTGAAGCTTTCTTT.

This chain joins TRBV5-1 and TRBJ1-6; weak D call: TRBD1 (5 bases). The germline gives CDR1 SGHRS, CDR2 YFSETQ. V was trimmed by 0 bases and J by 6 bases, leaving 13 bases between them. This CDR3 spans 16 amino acids. The CDR3 region is CASSLDGTVGNSPLHF. CDR3 DNA: TGCGCCAGCAGCTTGGATGGGACTGTGGGTAATTCACCCCTCCACTTT.

This clonotype was seen many times. J is TRBJ2-7 and V is TRBV12-3 or TRBV12-4; the match to TRBD1 covers 10 bases. Trimming took 5 bases from V and 9 from J; bases not matched to a gene: 10. The CDR3 runs to 14 residues. The CDR3 DNA is TGTGCCAGCAGTAAGGGGGACAGGGGAGCCGGGCAGTACTTC. This translates into CASSKGDRGAGQYF.

This clonotype has a count of ten or more. This could be a read error, since a much larger clone is one nucleotide away. The chain joins TRBV11-2 to TRBJ2-5; the D is unclear. The CDR3 is 14 amino acids. CDR1 is SGHAT, CDR2 FQNNGV, per germline. This CDR3 is CASSLAAVQETKYF. The CDR3 nucleotides read TGTGCCAGCAGCTTAGCGGCAGTCCAAGAGACCAAGTACTTC.

This clonotype was counted ten times or more. V and J are TRBV29-1 and TRBJ2-5; D remains ambiguous. V lost 3 bases to trimming and J lost 4 bases, with 9 bases between them. The germline gives CDR1 SQVTM, CDR2 ANQGSEA. The CDR3 loop spans 12 amino acids. CDR3 sequence (DNA): TGCAGCGTTGATTTCGTAGGAGAGACCCAGTACTTC. It is translated as CSVDFVGETQYF.

This clonotype was counted a few times. The V gene is TRBV27, the J gene TRBJ1-5, with a possible D match to TRBD1 (6 bases). V shed 2 bases and J shed 6 bases, with 14 bases lying between them. CDR1 is MNHEY, CDR2 SMNVEV, per germline (reference sequence). The CDR3 has 15 residues. CDR3 in DNA: TGTGCCAGCAGTTTACGACCACAGGGCGTTCAGCCCCAGCATTTT. Protein: CASSLRPQGVQPQHF.

The genes are TRBV6-1 and TRBJ2-5; D gene uncertain. V was clipped by 8 bases and J by 0 bases, with 4 bases between them. Germline V gene data show CDR1 as MNHNS and CDR2 as SASEGT. CDR3 length: 11 amino acids. The CDR3 nucleotides read TGTGCCAGCGCGTACCAAGAGACCCAGTACTTC. Translating it yields CASAYQETQYF.

This clonotype was counted at least ten times. The chain recombines TRBV6-1 with TRBJ2-5; 7 nucleotides line up with TRBD2. After removal of 5 bases from V and 3 bases from J, the junction contained 6 bases not matched to a gene. Germline V gene data show CDR1 as MNHNS and CDR2 as SASEGT. The CDR3 extends over 14 amino acids. DNA of the CDR3: TGTGCCAGCAGTCAGTGGAGCGGGAAAGAGACCCAGTACTTC. Its translation: CASSQWSGKETQYF.

This clonotype was detected many times. This chain connects TRBV20-1 to TRBJ2-7; possibly TRBD1 for D (7 bases). Looked up from germline, CDR1 is DFQATT and CDR2 is SNEGSKA (reference sequence). The V end lost 5 bases, the J end lost 4 bases, and 18 bases lay between the germline ends. The CDR3 runs 14 residues. The CDR3 DNA reads TGCAGTGCTCCCCAGGGGGGCGTGGGTTACGAGCAGTACTTC. Its protein is CSAPQGGVGYEQYF.

This clonotype has ten or more counts. The chain couples TRBV11-2 to TRBJ1-2; D might be TRBD1 (5 bases). Trimming shortened V by 5 bases and J by 3 bases, and 16 bases separated the two germline ends. In germline, CDR1 is SGHAT, CDR2 FQNNGV. The CDR3 loop spans 15 amino acids. The CDR3 DNA sequence: TGTGCCAGCAGCCGAGAGGGGAGGGGCGACTATGGCTACACCTTC. Translation: CASSREGRGDYGYTF.

The rearrangement links TRBV12-3 or TRBV12-4 to TRBJ1-2; possible D gene TRBD1, 5 bases. Trimming pared 4 bases from V and 4 bases from J, leaving 13 bases between. This CDR3 is 14 amino acids long. CDR3 nucleotides: TGTGCCAGCAGTTCCGTGGGGACGGGCTATGGCTACACCTTC. Its translation: CASSSVGTGYGYTF.

A few counts support this clonotype. This may come from a read error, since a much larger clone is one base off. V and J are TRBV6-1 and TRBJ1-2, with 9 bases fitting TRBD1. From germline, CDR1 is MNHNS and CDR2 SASEGT. V was pared by 6 bases and J by 3 bases, with 8 bases of the junction left unmatched. This CDR3 has 15 amino acids. The CDR3 here is CASSPAGQGHYGYTF. The CDR3 DNA sequence: TGTGCCAGCAGCCCTGCCGGACAGGGGCACTATGGCTACACCTTC.

The chain recombines TRBV20-1 with TRBJ1-2; D is ambiguous. The CDR3 has 10 residues. Germline loops: CDR1 DFQATT, CDR2 SNEGSKA (reference sequence). V was shortened by 7 bases and J by 4 bases, with 7 bases between the two germline ends. The CDR3 DNA reads as TGCAGTGTTAACAGCTATGGCTACACCTTC. It specifies CSVNSYGYTF.